Listed below are T cell receptor beta chains from one sample, sequenced in a study of radiation and T cells in renal cell carcinoma. Here immunoSEQ multiplex PCR was the method, and the copy in TCRdb shows in-frame clones only, minus some. Of under 200,000 clones in the sample, about 88% are singletons; the top ten hold approximately 11%. The sample consisted of blood, taken from a patient whose treatment included radiotherapy and nephrectomy. These receptors came from a woman in her forties or fifties with renal cell carcinoma. The CDR3 runs from the conserved cysteine through the conserved F or W. The D gene is left open where the match is weak. Some rows have no size entry. The others give once, few or many, or a class for an expanded clone.

TRBJ1-1 | TRBV11-2 | . | . | TGTGCCAGCAGCTTAGAGGGGAGCAGGGAGGAAGCTTTCTTT | CASSLEGSREEAFF
TRBJ1-4 | TRBV9 | . | . | TGTGCCAGCAGCGTACTTGGGAATCTTAATGAAAAACTGTTTTTT | CASSVLGNLNEKLFF
TRBJ2-2 | TRBV4-2 | . | . | TGTGCCAGCAGCCAAGACCCGAACACCGGGGAGCTGTTTTTT | CASSQDPNTGELFF
TRBJ2-3 | TRBV9 | . | . | TGTGCCAGCAGCGTAAGGCAGAGTAGCACAGATACGCAGTATTTT | CASSVRQSSTDTQYF
TRBJ2-2 | TRBV2 | . | TRBD2 | TGTGCCAGCATTGGAGCGGGGCGCACCGGGGAGCTGTTTTTT | CASIGAGRTGELFF
TRBJ2-1 | TRBV5-5 | . | . | TGTGCCAGCAGCTTGGGCGTCGGGACAAACCGGCTCTTC | CASSLGVGTNRLF
TRBJ2-1 | TRBV19 | . | . | TGTGCCAGTAGTACCGCCGGGTACAATGAGCAGTTCTTC | CASSTAGYNEQFF
TRBJ2-5 | TRBV30 | once | . | TGTGCCTGGAGCCGCATCGGGGCCGAGACCCAGTACTTC | CAWSRIGAETQYF
TRBJ1-6 | TRBV5-4 | . | . | TGTGCCAGCAGCTTGGAACAGGGTGGGTCACCCCTCCACTTT | CASSLEQGGSPLHF
TRBJ2-1 | TRBV5-1 | few | . | TGCGCCAGCAGCTTGTTACCAAATTCTTACAATGAGCAGTTCTTC | CASSLLPNSYNEQFF
TRBJ1-5 | TRBV9 | few | TRBD1 | TGTGCCAGCAGCGGGACAGGGGGCGATCAGCCCCAGCATTTT | CASSGTGGDQPQHF
TRBJ1-1 | TRBV25-1 | few | . | TGTGCCAGCAGTGAATTAGGGGACACTGAAGCTTTCTTT | CASSELGDTEAFF
TRBJ2-5 | TRBV5-1 | . | TRBD2 | TGCGCCAGCAGCTTGGGACTAGCGGGGGGAGAGGAGACCCAGTACTTC | CASSLGLAGGEETQYF
TRBJ2-7 | TRBV29-1 | . | TRBD1 | TGCAGCGTACGACAGGGTAGCTCCTACGAGCAGTACTTC | CSVRQGSSYEQYF
TRBJ1-2 | TRBV4-2 | . | TRBD1 | TGTGCCAGCAGCCAAGGACAGGGGGCCTCCCCTAACTATGGCTACACCTTC | CASSQGQGASPNYGYTF
TRBJ2-5 | TRBV7-3 | once | TRBD2 | TGTGCCAGCAGCTTAACCAGCGGGGGTCAAGAGACCCAGTACTTC | CASSLTSGGQETQYF
TRBJ1-3 | TRBV7-2 | . | . | TGTGCCAGCGCTCCGGGGGCCTCTGGAAACACCATATATTTT | CASAPGASGNTIYF
TRBJ1-1 | TRBV7-9 | . | . | TGTGCCAGCAGCCCCGTATCGGTCCTAGACTTATGGAACACTGAAGCTTTCTTT | CASSPVSVLDLWNTEAFF
TRBJ2-6 | TRBV9 | . | . | TGTGCCAGCAGCGTACAGGGCCTCTCTGGGGCCAACGTCCTGACTTTC | CASSVQGLSGANVLTF
TRBJ2-1 | TRBV19 | . | . | TGTGCCAGTAGTCCCGGGCCCTACAATGAGCAGTTCTTC | CASSPGPYNEQFF
TRBJ1-6 | TRBV2 | . | TRBD1 | TGTGCCAGCAGGGCCGGGACAGGGGGTAATCAACTCCTCCACTTT | CASRAGTGGNQLLHF
TRBJ1-2 | TRBV18 | . | . | TGTGCCAGCTCACCACAGGTGGGAAAGGAGGGAGCTAACTATGGCTACACCTTC | CASSPQVGKEGANYGYTF
TRBJ1-5 | TRBV28 | . | . | TGTGCCAGCAGTTGGAATCAGCCCCAGCATTTT | CASSWNQPQHF
TRBJ1-5 | TRBV4-1 | . | TRBD1 | TGCGCCAGCAGCCAGACTCGGACAGGGGATCAGCCCCAGCATTTT | CASSQTRTGDQPQHF
TRBJ1-4 | TRBV11-1 | . | . | TGTGCCAGCAGCTTGAGACGTAATGAAAAACTGTTTTTT | CASSLRRNEKLFF
TRBJ2-2 | TRBV5-5 | . | . | TGTGCCAGCAGCTTGGAGCCGGCTCGCACCGGGGAGCTGTTTTTT | CASSLEPARTGELFF
TRBJ1-1 | TRBV2 | . | . | TGTGCCAGCAGTCGATTCGGGACGGTGAACACTGAAGCTTTCTTT | CASSRFGTVNTEAFF
TRBJ1-1 | TRBV6-1 | . | . | TGTGCCAGCGAGGAATATGGGGTAGCTTTCTTT | CASEEYGVAFF
TRBJ2-5 | TRBV7-9 | . | TRBD2 | TGTGCCAGCAGCCCGGGAGGCTCTAGCCGGGGGTCCCAGTACTTC | CASSPGGSSRGSQYF
TRBJ1-2 | TRBV15 | . | . | TGTGCCACCAGCAGAACGGCGGGGAACTATGGCTACACCTTC | CATSRTAGNYGYTF
TRBJ1-5 | TRBV7-9 | . | . | TGTGCCAGCAGCTTACTAGGGAGCAATCAGCCCCAGCATTTT | CASSLLGSNQPQHF
TRBJ2-3 | TRBV6-6 | . | . | TGTGCCAGCAGTTACCCGAGCGGGTACGGGGCAGATACGCAGTATTTT | CASSYPSGYGADTQYF
TRBJ2-1 | TRBV5-1 | . | TRBD2 | TGCGCCAGCAGCACCAACGCCGGGACTAGTCAGGATGAGCAGTTCTTC | CASSTNAGTSQDEQFF
TRBJ2-3 | TRBV7-9 | . | TRBD2 | TGTGCCAGCAGCCTCGCGGGGGGCAGCACAGATACGCAGTATTTT | CASSLAGGSTDTQYF
TRBJ1-1 | TRBV5-1 | . | . | TGCGCCAGCAGCTTGGAACCGCAACAGGGAGGCACTGAAGCTTTCTTT | CASSLEPQQGGTEAFF
TRBJ2-1 | TRBV7-9 | . | TRBD2 | TGTGCCAGCAGAATTAGCGGGGGGGACTACAATGAGCAGTTCTTC | CASRISGGDYNEQFF
TRBJ1-3 | TRBV7-9 | once | . | TGTGCCAGCAGCCGTACGCGGGGAACGGGAAACACCATATATTTT | CASSRTRGTGNTIYF
TRBJ1-1 | TRBV9 | . | . | TGTGCCAGCAGCTTCAGCCCTGGGGACACTGAAGCTTTCTTT | CASSFSPGDTEAFF
TRBJ1-2 | TRBV18 | . | TRBD1 | TGTGCCAGCTCACCTAGATCAGGACAGGGGGCGCTTCAACAAAATGGCTACACCTTC | CASSPRSGQGALQQNGYTF
TRBJ2-1 | TRBV9 | . | TRBD2 | TGTGCCAGCAGCAGCTCGGGGCTAGCGGGGGGTAATGAGCAGTTCTTC | CASSSSGLAGGNEQFF
TRBJ2-5 | TRBV7-3 | . | TRBD1 | TGTGCCAGCAGCGAACAGGGGGGCCAAGAGACCCAGTACTTC | CASSEQGGQETQYF
TRBJ1-1 | TRBV7-9 | . | . | TGTGCCAGCAGCTTAGCGCGTCGGGGATATGAAGCTTTCTTT | CASSLARRGYEAFF
TRBJ1-3 | TRBV18 | . | TRBD1 | TGTGCCAGCTCACCACGTCGGGACAGCTTCGAGAGCTCTGGAAACACCATATATTTT | CASSPRRDSFESSGNTIYF
TRBJ2-1 | TRBV7-9 | . | TRBD2 | TGTGCCAGCAGCTTAGTAGCGGGGGGGAGCTCCTACAATGAGCAGTTCTTC | CASSLVAGGSSYNEQFF
TRBJ2-5 | TRBV7-9 | . | . | TGTGCCAGCAGCTTAACAGGCTTCACGTACTTC | CASSLTGFTYF
TRBJ2-7 | TRBV21-1 | few | . | TGTGCCAGCAGCAGCGGGGACGGCTCCTACGAGCAGTACTTC | CASSSGDGSYEQYF